This T cell receptor beta chain was sequenced for a study of blood T cell repertoires in COVID-19. The wider study: Acute and convalescent COVID-19 specimens originated in the United States, Italy and Spain. From T cells, B-cell-depleted T cells, or PBMCs came the material, which was cDNA or gDNA.

Germline lookup yields CDR1 SGHTA and CDR2 FQGNSA. Trimming removed 5 bases at V and 3 bases at J, with 14 bases between. The CDR3 has 14 residues. The table came from immunoSEQ multiplex PCR; TCRdb's copy has only in-frame clones and leaves some out. Of around 300,000 clones listed, 80% to 90% were seen once; the top ten hold 2.5% to 3.5%. The sequenced sample consisted of peripheral blood. The sequence derives from a man aged 25-45 years with active or convalescent COVID-19. The chain uses TRBV7-2 and TRBJ2-7; TRBD1 is a possible D gene (6 bases). The CDR3 protein is CASSHPTGNYEQYF. The CDR3 DNA follows: TGTGCCAGCAGCCACCCGACAGGAAACTACGAGCAGTACTTC.